This T cell receptor beta chain was sequenced for a study of T cell responses to AZD1222 COVID-19 vaccine. V lost 0 bases, J lost 4 bases, and 13 bases lay in between. The CDR3 length is 16 residues. Germline values: CDR1 LGHNT, CDR2 FRNRAP. Points on this clone: What it binds is not known.

General observations from the study: Most donors were white British and more were female, and clonal diversity was possibly underestimated. CD4 TCRs covered the whole spike, strongest at regions 160-218 and 743-854.

Sequencing used immunoSEQ multiplex PCR; TCRdb keeps in-frame clones, though not all of them. The sample lists some 130,000 clones; 80% to 90% were seen once. The source was peripheral blood, collected on day 0 of AZD1222 vaccination. This clonotype was sampled from an adult in good health. The rearrangement uses TRBV12-5 and TRBJ2-1, with D possibly TRBD1 on 6 matching bases. CDR3 protein: CASGLVAGASYNEQFF. The CDR3 nucleotides read TGTGCTAGTGGTTTGGTAGCAGGGGCGTCTTACAATGAGCAGTTCTTC.